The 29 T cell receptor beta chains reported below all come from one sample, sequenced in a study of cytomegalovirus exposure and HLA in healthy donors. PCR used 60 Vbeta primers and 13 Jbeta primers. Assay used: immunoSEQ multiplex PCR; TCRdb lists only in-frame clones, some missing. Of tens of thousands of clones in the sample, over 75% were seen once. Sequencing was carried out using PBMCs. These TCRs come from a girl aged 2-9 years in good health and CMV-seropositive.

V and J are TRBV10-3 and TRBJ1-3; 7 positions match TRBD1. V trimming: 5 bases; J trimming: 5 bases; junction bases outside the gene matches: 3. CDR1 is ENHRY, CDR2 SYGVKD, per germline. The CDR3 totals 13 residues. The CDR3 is CAISPQGRNTIYF. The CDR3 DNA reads TGTGCCATCAGTCCACAGGGGAGAAACACCATATATTTT.

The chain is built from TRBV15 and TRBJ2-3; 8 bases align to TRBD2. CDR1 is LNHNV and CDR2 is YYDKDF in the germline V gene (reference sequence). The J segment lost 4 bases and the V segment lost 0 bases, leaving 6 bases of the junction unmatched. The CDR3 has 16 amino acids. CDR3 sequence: CATSRDRLAGPDTQYF. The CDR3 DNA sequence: TGTGCCACCAGCAGAGATCGGCTAGCGGGCCCAGATACGCAGTATTTT.

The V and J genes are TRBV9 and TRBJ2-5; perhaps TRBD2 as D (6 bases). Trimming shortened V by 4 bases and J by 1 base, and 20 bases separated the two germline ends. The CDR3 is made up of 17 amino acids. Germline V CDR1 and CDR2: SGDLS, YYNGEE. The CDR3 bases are TGTGCCAGCAGCCTAGGTAGTAGCGGAGGGGCCCAAGAGACCCAGTACTTC. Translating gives CASSLGSSGGAQETQYF.

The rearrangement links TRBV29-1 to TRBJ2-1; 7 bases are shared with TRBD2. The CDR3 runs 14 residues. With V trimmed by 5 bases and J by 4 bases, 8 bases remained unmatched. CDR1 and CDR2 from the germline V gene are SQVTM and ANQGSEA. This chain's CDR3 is CSVTERDRYNEQFF. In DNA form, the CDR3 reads TGCAGCGTTACTGAGCGGGATCGGTACAATGAGCAGTTCTTC.

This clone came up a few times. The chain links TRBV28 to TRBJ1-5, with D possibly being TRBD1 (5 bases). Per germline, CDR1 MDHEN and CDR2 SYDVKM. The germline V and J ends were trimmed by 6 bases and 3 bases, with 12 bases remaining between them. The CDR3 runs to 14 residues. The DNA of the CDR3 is TGTGCCAGCAGCCAGGTAGGGGACAATCAGCCCCAGCATTTT. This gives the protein CASSQVGDNQPQHF.

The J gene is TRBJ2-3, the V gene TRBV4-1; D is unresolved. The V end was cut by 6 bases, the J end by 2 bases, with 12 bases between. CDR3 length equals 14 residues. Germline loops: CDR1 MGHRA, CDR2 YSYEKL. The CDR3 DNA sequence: TGCGCCAGCAGATCTTCTAGACCCACAGATACGCAGTATTTT. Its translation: CASRSSRPTDTQYF.

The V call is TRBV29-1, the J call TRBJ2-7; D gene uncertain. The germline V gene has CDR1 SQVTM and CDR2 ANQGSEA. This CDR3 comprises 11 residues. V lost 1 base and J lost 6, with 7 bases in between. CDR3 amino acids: CSVEVRLEQYF. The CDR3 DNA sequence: TGCAGCGTTGAAGTACGACTCGAGCAGTACTTC.

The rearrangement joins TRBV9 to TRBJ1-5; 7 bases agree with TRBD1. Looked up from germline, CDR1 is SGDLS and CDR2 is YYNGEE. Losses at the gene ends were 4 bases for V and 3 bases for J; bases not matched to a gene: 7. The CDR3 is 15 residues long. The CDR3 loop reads CASSPRTGVNQPQHF. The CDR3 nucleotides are TGTGCCAGCAGCCCCCGGACAGGAGTCAATCAGCCCCAGCATTTT.

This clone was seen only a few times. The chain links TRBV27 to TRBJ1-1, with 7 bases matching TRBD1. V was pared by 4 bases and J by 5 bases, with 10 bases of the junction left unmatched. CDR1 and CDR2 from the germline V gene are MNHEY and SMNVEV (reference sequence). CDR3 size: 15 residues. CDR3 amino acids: CASSSFRQGMTEAFF. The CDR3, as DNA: TGTGCCAGCAGTTCCTTTCGACAGGGCATGACTGAAGCTTTCTTT.

CDR3 bases: TGTGCCAGCAGCTTGGATGGTACGGCTAGCGTGTCCTACGAGCAGTACTTC. Its protein product is CASSLDGTASVSYEQYF. The gene calls are TRBV5-6 and TRBJ2-7; possible D gene TRBD2, 6 bases. The V end was cut by 0 bases, the J end by 1 base, with 17 bases between. The CDR3 has 17 residues. Looked up from germline, CDR1 is SGHDT and CDR2 is YYEEEE.

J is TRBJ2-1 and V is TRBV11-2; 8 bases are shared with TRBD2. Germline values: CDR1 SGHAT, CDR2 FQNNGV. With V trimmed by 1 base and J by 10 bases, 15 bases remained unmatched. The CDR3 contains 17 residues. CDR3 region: CASSLVTREGLRREQFF. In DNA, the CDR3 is TGTGCCAGCAGCTTAGTAACCCGGGAGGGCCTGAGGAGGGAGCAGTTCTTC.

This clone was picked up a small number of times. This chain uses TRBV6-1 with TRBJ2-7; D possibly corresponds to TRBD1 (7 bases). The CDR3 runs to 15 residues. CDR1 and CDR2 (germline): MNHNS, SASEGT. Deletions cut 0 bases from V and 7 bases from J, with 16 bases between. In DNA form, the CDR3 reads TGTGCCAGCAGTGAAGCACGCAGGGGGGTAGGTGAGCAGTACTTC. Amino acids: CASSEARRGVGEQYF.

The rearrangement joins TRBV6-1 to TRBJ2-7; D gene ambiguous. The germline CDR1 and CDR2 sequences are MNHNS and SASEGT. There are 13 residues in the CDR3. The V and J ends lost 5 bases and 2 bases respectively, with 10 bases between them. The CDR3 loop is CASSMTPPYEQYF. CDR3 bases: TGTGCCAGCAGTATGACTCCACCCTACGAGCAGTACTTC.

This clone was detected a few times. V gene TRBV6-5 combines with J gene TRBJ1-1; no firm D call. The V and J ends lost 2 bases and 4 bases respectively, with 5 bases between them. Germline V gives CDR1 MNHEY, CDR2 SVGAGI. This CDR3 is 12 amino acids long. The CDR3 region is CASSYGGTEAFF. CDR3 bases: TGTGCCAGCAGTTACGGAGGCACTGAAGCTTTCTTT.

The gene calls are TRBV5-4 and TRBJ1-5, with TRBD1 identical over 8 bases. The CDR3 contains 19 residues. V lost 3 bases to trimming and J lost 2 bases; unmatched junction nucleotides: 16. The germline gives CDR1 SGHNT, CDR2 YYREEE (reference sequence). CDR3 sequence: CASSSGGLISEAGNQPQHF. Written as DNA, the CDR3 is TGTGCCAGCAGCTCAGGGGGCCTAATATCCGAAGCCGGCAATCAGCCCCAGCATTTT.

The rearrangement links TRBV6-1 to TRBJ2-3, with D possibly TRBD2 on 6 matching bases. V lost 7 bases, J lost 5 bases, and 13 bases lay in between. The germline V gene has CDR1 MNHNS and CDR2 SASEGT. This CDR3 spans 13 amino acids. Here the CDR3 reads CASIGTFLDTQYF. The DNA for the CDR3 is TGTGCCAGCATTGGGACTTTCTTAGATACGCAGTATTTT.

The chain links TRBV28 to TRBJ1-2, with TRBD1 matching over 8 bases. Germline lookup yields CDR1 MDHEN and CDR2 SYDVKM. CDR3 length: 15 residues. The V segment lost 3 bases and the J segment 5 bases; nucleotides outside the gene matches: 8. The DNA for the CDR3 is TGTGCCAGCAGTTTCGGGGCAGGGGGCGTTTATGGCTACACCTTC. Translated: CASSFGAGGVYGYTF.

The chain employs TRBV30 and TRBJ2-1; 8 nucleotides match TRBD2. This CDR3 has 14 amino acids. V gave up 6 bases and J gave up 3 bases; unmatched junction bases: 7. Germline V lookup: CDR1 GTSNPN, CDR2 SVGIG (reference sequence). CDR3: CACQTSGLYNEQFF. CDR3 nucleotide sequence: TGTGCCTGCCAAACTAGCGGCCTCTACAATGAGCAGTTCTTC. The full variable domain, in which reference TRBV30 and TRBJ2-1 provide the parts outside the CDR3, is SQTIHQWPATLVQPVGSPLSLECTVEGTSNPNLYWYRQAAGRGLQLLFYSVGIGQISSEVPQNLSASRPQDRQFILSSKKLLLSDSGFYLCACQTSGLYNEQFFGPGTRLTVL.

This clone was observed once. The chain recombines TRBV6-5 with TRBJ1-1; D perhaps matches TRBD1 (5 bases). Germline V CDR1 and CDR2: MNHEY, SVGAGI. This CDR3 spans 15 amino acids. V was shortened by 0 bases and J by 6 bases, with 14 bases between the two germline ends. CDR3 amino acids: CASSYSPGGGPEAFF. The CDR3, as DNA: TGTGCCAGCAGTTACTCCCCGGGGGGGGGACCTGAAGCTTTCTTT.

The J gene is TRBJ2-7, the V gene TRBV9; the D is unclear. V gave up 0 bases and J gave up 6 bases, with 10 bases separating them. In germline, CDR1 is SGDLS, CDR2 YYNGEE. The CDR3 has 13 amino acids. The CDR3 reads CASSVAPRVEQYF. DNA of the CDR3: TGTGCCAGCAGCGTAGCCCCCCGGGTCGAGCAGTACTTC.

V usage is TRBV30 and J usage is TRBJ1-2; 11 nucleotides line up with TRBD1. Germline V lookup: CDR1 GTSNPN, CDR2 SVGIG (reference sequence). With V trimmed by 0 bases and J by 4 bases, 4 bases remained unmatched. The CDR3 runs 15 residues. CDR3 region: CAWSVRTGGIYGYTF. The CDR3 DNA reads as TGTGCCTGGAGTGTACGGACAGGGGGCATCTATGGCTACACCTTC.

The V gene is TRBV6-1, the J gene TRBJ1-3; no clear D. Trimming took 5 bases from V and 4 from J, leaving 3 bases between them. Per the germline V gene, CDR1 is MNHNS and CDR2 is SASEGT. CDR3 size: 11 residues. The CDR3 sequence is CASSRGNTIYF. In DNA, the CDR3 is TGTGCCAGCAGTCGGGGAAACACCATATATTTT.

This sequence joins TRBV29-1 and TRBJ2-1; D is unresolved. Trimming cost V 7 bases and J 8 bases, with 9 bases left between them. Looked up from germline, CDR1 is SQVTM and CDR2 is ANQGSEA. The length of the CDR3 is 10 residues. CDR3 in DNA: TGCAGCGCCAACACAGATGAGCAGTTCTTC. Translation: CSANTDEQFF.

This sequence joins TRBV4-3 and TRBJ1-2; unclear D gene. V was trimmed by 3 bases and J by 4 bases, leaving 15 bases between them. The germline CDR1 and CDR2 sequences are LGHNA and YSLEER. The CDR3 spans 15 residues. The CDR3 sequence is CASSQDLPAVYGYTF. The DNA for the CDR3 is TGCGCCAGCAGCCAGGACCTTCCAGCGGTCTATGGCTACACCTTC.

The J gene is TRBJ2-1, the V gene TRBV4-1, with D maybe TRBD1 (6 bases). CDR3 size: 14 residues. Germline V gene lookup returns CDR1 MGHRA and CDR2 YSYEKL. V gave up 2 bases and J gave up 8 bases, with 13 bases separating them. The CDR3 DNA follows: TGCGCCAGCAGCCAAAGCCCAGGGGCCGATGAGCAGTTCTTC. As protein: CASSQSPGADEQFF.

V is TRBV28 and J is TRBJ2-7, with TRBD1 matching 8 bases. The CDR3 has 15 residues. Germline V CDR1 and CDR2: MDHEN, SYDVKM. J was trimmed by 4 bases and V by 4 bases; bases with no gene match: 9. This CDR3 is CASSSPSGTGYEQYF. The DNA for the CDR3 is TGTGCCAGCAGTTCGCCCTCCGGGACAGGATACGAGCAGTACTTC.

The CDR3 DNA sequence: TGTGCCACCAGCAGAAGACTAGCGGAGGACAATGAGCAGTTCTTC. It codes for CATSRRLAEDNEQFF. The chain combines TRBV15 with TRBJ2-1, with TRBD2 identical over 9 bases. This CDR3 contains 15 residues. Germline values: CDR1 LNHNV, CDR2 YYDKDF (reference sequence). Germline trimming cut 2 bases from V and 5 bases from J; bases unmatched to any gene: 4.

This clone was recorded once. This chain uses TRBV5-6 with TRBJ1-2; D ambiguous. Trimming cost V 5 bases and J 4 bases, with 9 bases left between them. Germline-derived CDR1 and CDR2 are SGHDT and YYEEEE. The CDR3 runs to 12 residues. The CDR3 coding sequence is TGTGCCAGCAGTACAGATCCCTATGGCTACACCTTC. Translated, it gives CASSTDPYGYTF. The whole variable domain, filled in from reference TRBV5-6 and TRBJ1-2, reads DAGVTQSPTHLIKTRGQQVTLRCSPKSGHDTVSWYQQALGQGPQFIFQYYEEEERQRGNFPDRFSGHQFPNYSSELNVNALLLGDSALYLCASSTDPYGYTFGSGTRLTVV.

Written as DNA, the CDR3 is TGTGCCAGCAGCCGTAACTCGGGTCCGGTCTACGAGCAGTACTTC. It is translated as CASSRNSGPVYEQYF. The chain has TRBV13 and TRBJ2-7; no clear D gene. Looked up from germline, CDR1 is PRHDT and CDR2 is FYEKMQ (reference sequence). The CDR3 contains 15 residues. With 5 bases removed from V and 3 bases from J, the gap between germline ends came to 17 bases.